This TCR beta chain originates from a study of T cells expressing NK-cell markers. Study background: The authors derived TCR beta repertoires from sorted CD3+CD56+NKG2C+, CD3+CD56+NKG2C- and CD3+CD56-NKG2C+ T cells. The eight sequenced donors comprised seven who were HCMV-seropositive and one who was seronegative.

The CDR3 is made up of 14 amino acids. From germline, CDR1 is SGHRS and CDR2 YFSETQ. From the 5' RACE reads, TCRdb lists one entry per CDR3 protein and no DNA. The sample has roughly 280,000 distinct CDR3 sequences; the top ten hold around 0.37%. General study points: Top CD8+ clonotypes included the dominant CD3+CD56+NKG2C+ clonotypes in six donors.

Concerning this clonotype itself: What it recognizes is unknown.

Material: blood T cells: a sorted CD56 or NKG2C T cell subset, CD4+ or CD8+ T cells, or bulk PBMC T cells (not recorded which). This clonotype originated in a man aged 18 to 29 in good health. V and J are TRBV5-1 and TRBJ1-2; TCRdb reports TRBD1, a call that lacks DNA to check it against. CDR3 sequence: CASSLQDGSYGYTF.